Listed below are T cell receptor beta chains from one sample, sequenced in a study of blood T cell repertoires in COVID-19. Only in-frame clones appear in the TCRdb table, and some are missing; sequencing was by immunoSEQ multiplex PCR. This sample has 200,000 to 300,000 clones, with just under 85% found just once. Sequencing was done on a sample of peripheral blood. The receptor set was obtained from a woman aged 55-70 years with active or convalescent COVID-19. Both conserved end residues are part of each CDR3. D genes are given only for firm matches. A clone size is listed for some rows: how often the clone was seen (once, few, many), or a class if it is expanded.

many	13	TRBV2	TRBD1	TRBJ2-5	CASDRDRGETQYF	TGTGCCAGCGACCGGGACAGAGGAGAGACCCAGTACTTC
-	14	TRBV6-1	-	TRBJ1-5	CASSESSGSQPQHF	TGTGCCAGCAGTGAAAGTTCCGGGAGTCAGCCCCAGCATTTT
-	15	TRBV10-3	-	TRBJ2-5	CAISEFGTVQETQYF	TGTGCCATCAGTGAGTTCGGTACAGTTCAAGAGACCCAGTACTTC
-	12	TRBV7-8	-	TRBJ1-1	CASSLAPQEAFF	TGTGCCAGCAGCTTAGCACCACAAGAAGCTTTCTTT
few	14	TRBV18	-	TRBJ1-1	CASSPSRGNTEAFF	TGTGCCAGCTCACCTTCAAGGGGGAACACTGAAGCTTTCTTT
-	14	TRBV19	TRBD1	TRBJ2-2	CASSYRGNTGELFF	TGTGCCAGTAGCTACAGGGGGAACACCGGGGAGCTGTTTTTT
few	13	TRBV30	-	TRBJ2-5	CAWNLEGATSQYF	TGTGCCTGGAACCTGGAGGGAGCGACGTCCCAGTACTTC
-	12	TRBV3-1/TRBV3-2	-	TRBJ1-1	CASSLTGSEAFF	TGTGCCAGCAGCCTTACAGGGTCTGAAGCTTTCTTT
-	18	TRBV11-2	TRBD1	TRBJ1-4	CASSLVPRQGAVNEKLFF	TGTGCCAGCAGCTTAGTCCCCCGACAGGGGGCGGTCAATGAAAAACTGTTTTTT
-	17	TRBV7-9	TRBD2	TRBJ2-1	CASSLTSGGVSYNEQFF	TGTGCCAGCAGCTTAACTAGCGGGGGAGTCTCCTACAATGAGCAGTTCTTC
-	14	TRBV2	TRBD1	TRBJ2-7	CASSSDRGIHEQYF	TGTGCCAGCAGTTCTGACAGGGGGATCCACGAGCAGTACTTC
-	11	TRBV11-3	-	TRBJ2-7	CASRNEGEQYF	TGTGCCAGCAGGAACGAGGGCGAGCAGTACTTC
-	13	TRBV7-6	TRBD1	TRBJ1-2	CASSSSGGYGYTF	TGTGCCAGCAGCTCCTCAGGGGGTTATGGCTACACCTTC
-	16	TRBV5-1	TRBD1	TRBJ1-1	CASSFGMTGANTEAFF	TGCGCCAGCAGCTTCGGGATGACAGGGGCGAACACTGAAGCTTTCTTT
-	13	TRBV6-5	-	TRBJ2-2	CASSSGNTGELFF	TGTGCCAGCAGCTCCGGGAACACCGGGGAGCTGTTTTTT